The text below deals with one TCR beta chain. The antigen is unknown. The data were taken from a study of shared clonotypes between healthy human individuals. Overall study context: Researchers drew samples from a couple of women and a few men aged 18 to 49. Findings and limits, study-wide: Collection of samples was limited to blood; tissue repertoires likely differ.

The CDR3 consists of 12 residues. CDR1 is SNHLY and CDR2 is FYNNEI in the germline V gene. V was clipped by 8 bases and J by 7 bases; unmatched bases: 4. DNA input for the unsorted PBMC replicate PCRs was about 280 ng, 31,000 or so T cell genomes. Using immunoSEQ multiplex PCR, the repertoire was profiled, and TCRdb retains in-frame clones only, with some absent. This table has fewer than 600,000 clones, 79% appearing once. The specimen was PBMCs. This clonotype was obtained from a middle-aged woman in good health. Some clones in this sample may be carry-over from other donors' samples. The V call is TRBV2, the J call TRBJ2-1; 8 positions match TRBD2. CDR3 nucleotide sequence: TGTGCCAGCGCCCGGGAGGGGAATGAGCAGTTCTTC. Its protein is CASAREGNEQFF.